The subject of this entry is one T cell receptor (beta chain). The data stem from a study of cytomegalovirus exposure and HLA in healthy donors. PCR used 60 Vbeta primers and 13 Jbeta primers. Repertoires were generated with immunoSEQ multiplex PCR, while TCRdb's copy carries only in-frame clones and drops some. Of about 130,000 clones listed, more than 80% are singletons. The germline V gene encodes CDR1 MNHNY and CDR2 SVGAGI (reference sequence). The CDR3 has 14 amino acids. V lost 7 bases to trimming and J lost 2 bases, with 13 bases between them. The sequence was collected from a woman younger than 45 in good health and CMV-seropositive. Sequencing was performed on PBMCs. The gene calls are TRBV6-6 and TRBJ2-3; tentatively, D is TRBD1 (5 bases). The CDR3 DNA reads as TGTGCCAGCACCCCACAGGCTTCCACAGATACGCAGTATTTT. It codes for CASTPQASTDTQYF.